This entry is about one T cell receptor (beta chain). In assigning cohorts, the study relied on participant-reported clinical history. The data are from a study of blood T cell repertoires in COVID-19. Germline CDR1 reads KGHDR; CDR2 reads SFDVKD. Germline trimming cut 3 bases from V and 6 bases from J; bases unmatched to any gene: 11. This CDR3 has 17 residues. In the source study's methods: Reference gene primer amplification in the assay estimated nucleated cell counts. Sequencing was performed with immunoSEQ multiplex PCR; in TCRdb, only in-frame clones are kept and a portion is missing. Clonal size and the V and J genes are those of that table, whereas D and trimming came from the DNA. The sample lists around 160,000 clones, around nine tenths occurring once.

Sequencing was performed on PBMCs or T cells enriched from blood (not recorded which). The chain joins TRBV24-1 to TRBJ1-5; 9 bases agree with TRBD1. The sequence derives from a woman in her twenties or thirties with acute COVID-19. The CDR3: CATSDGNRGPSSQPQHF. The CDR3 nucleotides are TGTGCCACCAGTGATGGCAACAGGGGGCCATCCTCTCAGCCCCAGCATTTT.